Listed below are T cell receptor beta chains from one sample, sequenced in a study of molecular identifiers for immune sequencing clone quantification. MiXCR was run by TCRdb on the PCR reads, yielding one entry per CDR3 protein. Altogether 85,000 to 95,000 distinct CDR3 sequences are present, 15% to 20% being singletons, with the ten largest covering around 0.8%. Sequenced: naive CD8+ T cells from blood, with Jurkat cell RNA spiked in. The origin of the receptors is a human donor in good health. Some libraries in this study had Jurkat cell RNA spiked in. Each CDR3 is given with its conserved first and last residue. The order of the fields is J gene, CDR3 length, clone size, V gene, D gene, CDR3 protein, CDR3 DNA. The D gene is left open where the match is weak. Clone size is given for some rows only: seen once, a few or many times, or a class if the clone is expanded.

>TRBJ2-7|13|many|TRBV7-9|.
CASSLGSGYEQYF
TGTGCCAGCAGCTTAGGTTCCGGCTACGAGCAGTACTTC
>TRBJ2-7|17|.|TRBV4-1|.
CASSQDSIGTKAYEQYF
TGCGCCAGCAGCCAAGATAGCATCGGAACTAAAGCCTACGAGCAGTACTTC
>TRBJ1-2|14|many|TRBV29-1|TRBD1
CSVSPQGQAYGYTF
TGCAGCGTTAGTCCCCAAGGACAGGCCTATGGCTACACCTTC
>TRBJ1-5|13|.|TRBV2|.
CASDRYGNQPQHF
TGTGCCAGCGACAGGTATGGCAATCAGCCCCAGCATTTT
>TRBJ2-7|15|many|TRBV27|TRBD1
CASSLSGTGSYEQYF
TGTGCCAGCAGTTTGTCCGGGACAGGCTCCTACGAGCAGTACTTC
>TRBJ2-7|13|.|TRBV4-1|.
CASSQARHYEQYF
TGCGCCAGCAGCCAAGCCCGACATTACGAGCAGTACTTC
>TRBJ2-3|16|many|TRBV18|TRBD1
CASSPKTGFVADTQYF
TGTGCCAGCTCCCCGAAGACAGGGTTTGTTGCAGATACGCAGTATTTT
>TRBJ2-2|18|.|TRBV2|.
CASSEVGYSEITAGELFF
TGTGCCAGCAGTGAAGTTGGTTACAGCGAAATTACGGCCGGGGAGCTGTTTTTT
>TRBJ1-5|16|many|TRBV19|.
CASSLAGASYNQPQHF
TGTGCCAGTAGTCTTGCAGGGGCTTCCTACAATCAGCCCCAGCATTTT
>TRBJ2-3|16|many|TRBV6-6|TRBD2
CASSSTSGGFPDTQYF
TGTGCCAGCAGTTCCACTAGCGGGGGGTTCCCAGATACGCAGTATTTT
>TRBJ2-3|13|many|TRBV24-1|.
CATSEGLTDTQYF
TGTGCCACCAGTGAGGGTCTCACAGATACGCAGTATTTT
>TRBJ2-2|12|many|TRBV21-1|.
CASIGLTGELFF
TGTGCCAGCATAGGGCTCACCGGGGAGCTGTTTTTT
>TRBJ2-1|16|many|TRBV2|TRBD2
CASSGQTSGTYNEQFF
TGTGCCAGCAGTGGTCAGACTAGCGGGACTTACAATGAGCAGTTCTTC
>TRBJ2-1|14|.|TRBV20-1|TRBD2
CSARASGVYNEQFF
TGCAGTGCTAGGGCCAGCGGGGTTTACAATGAGCAGTTCTTC
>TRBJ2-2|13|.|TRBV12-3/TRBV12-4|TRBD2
CATLGGGTGEPFF
TGTGCCACCCTCGGGGGGGGAACCGGGGAGCCGTTTTTT
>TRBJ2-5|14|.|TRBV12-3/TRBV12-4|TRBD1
CASSAWTGKETQYF
TGCGCCAGCAGTGCCTGGACAGGTAAAGAGACCCAGTACTTC
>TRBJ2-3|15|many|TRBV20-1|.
CSANGNDNTDGTQYF
TGCAGTGCTAATGGAAACGACAACACAGATGGTACGCAGTATTTT
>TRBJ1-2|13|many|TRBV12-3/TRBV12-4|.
CASSRPGSDGYTF
TGTGCCAGCAGTCGCCCGGGGTCAGATGGCTACACCTTC
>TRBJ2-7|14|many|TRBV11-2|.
CASSFGAGTYEQYF
TGTGCCAGCAGCTTTGGGGCAGGTACCTACGAGCAGTACTTC
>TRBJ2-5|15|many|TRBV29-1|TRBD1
CSVEDGQGEQETQYF
TGCAGCGTTGAAGACGGACAGGGGGAACAAGAGACCCAGTACTTC
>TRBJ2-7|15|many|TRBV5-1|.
CASSTSLIYTYEQYF
TGCGCCAGCAGCACCAGTCTTATCTACACCTACGAGCAGTACTTC
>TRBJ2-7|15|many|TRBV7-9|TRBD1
CASSSGQGWSYEQYF
TGTGCCAGCAGCTCGGGACAGGGATGGTCCTACGAGCAGTACTTC
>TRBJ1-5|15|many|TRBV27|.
CASSSTPGGGWPQHF
TGTGCCAGCAGTTCCACTCCAGGAGGGGGGTGGCCCCAGCATTTT
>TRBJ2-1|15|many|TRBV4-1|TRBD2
CASSPGGGLFNEQFF
TGCGCCAGCAGCCCCGGGGGGGGCCTATTCAATGAGCAGTTCTTC
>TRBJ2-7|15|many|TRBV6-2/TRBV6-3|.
CASSYGIVPAYEQYF
TGTGCCAGCAGTTACGGTATTGTCCCAGCCTACGAGCAGTACTTC
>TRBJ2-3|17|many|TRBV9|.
CASSAETFLGVADTQYF
TGTGCCAGCAGCGCCGAGACGTTCTTGGGAGTGGCAGATACGCAGTATTTT
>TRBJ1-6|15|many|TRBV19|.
CASSIAWEMDSPLHF
TGTGCCAGTAGTATAGCCTGGGAGATGGATTCACCCCTCCACTTT
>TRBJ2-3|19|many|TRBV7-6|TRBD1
CASSLGMIRTGSSGDTQYF
TGTGCCAGCAGCTTAGGTATGATCAGGACAGGCTCTTCTGGAGATACGCAGTATTTT
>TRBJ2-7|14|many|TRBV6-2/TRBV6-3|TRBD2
CASSSGLVRNEQYF
TGTGCCAGCAGTTCGGGACTAGTTAGGAACGAGCAGTACTTC
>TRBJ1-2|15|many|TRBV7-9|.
CASSLAVQEVYGYTF
TGTGCCAGCAGCTTAGCGGTACAGGAAGTCTATGGCTACACCTTC
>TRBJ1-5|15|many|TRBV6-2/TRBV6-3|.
CASNEAGGYVQPQHF
TGTGCCAGCAATGAGGCGGGGGGCTACGTTCAGCCCCAGCATTTT
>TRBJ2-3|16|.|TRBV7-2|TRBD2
CASSVPSGVDTDTQYF
TGTGCCAGCAGCGTTCCTAGCGGGGTTGACACAGATACGCAGTATTTT
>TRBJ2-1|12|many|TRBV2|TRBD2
CASRGLAVEQFF
TGTGCCAGCAGGGGACTAGCGGTTGAGCAGTTCTTC
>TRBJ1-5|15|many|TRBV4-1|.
CASSQVGGAGQPQHF
TGCGCCAGCAGCCAAGTGGGGGGCGCAGGACAGCCCCAGCATTTT
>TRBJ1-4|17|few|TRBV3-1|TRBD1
CASSQGDSLATNEKLFF
TGTGCCAGCAGCCAAGGGGACAGCCTGGCAACTAATGAAAAACTGTTTTTT
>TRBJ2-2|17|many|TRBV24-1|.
CATSDYGAGANTGELFF
TGTGCCACCAGTGATTATGGAGCGGGCGCGAACACCGGGGAGCTGTTTTTT
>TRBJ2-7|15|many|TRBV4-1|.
CASSQERPSSYEQYF
TGCGCCAGCAGCCAAGAACGTCCTAGCTCCTACGAGCAGTACTTC
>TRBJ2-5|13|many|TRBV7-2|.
CASSLETRETQYF
TGTGCCAGCAGCTTAGAAACGCGAGAGACCCAGTACTTC
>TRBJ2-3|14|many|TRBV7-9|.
CASSLFTEADTQYF
TGTGCCAGCAGCTTATTTACAGAAGCAGATACGCAGTATTTT
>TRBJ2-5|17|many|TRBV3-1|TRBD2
CASSHGRGEPTQETQYF
TGTGCCAGCAGCCATGGACGGGGGGAGCCGACTCAAGAGACCCAGTACTTC
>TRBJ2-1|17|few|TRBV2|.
CASSEGWKGSSYNEQFF
TGTGCCAGCAGTGAAGGATGGAAGGGGAGCTCCTACAATGAGCAGTTCTTC
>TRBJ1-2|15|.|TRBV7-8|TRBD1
CASSPRTGSNYGYTF
TGTGCCAGCAGCCCACGGACAGGCTCTAACTATGGCTACACCTTC
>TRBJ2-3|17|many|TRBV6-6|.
CASSYLLRRDPTDTQYF
TGTGCCAGCAGTTACTTGCTACGACGGGACCCCACAGATACGCAGTATTTT
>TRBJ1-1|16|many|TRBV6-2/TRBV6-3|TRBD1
CASSYSTRTGDTEAFF
TGTGCCAGCAGTTACTCGACTAGGACAGGGGACACTGAAGCTTTCTTT
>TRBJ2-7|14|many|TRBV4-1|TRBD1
CASSPGQSYDEQYF
TGCGCCAGCAGCCCGGGACAGAGCTATGACGAGCAGTACTTC
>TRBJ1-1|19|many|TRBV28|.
CASSRPQGVQAPGDTEAFF
TGTGCCAGCAGCAGACCGCAGGGTGTGCAGGCTCCGGGGGACACTGAAGCTTTCTTT
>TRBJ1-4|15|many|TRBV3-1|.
CASSPSGSSGEKLFF
TGTGCCAGCAGCCCGTCCGGGAGTAGTGGTGAAAAACTGTTTTTT
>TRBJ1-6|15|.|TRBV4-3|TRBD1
CASSHSDRGDSPLHF
TGCGCCAGCAGCCACTCCGACAGGGGGGATTCACCCCTCCACTTT
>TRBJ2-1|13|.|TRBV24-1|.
CATSAETYNEQFF
TGTGCCACCAGTGCCGAGACCTACAATGAGCAGTTCTTC
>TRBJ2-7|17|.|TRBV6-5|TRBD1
CASSPTTGTGVLYEQYF
TGTGCCAGCAGTCCAACCACCGGGACAGGGGTCCTCTACGAGCAGTACTTC
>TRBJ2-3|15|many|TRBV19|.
CASSIGMGHTDTQYF
TGTGCCAGTAGTATAGGGATGGGACACACAGATACGCAGTATTTT
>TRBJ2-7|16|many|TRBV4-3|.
CASSQDAVGVPYEQYF
TGCGCCAGCAGCCAAGATGCCGTCGGGGTACCCTACGAGCAGTACTTC
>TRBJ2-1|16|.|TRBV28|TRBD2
CASSLSVPGTRDEQFF
TGTGCCAGCAGTTTATCGGTCCCCGGGACTAGGGATGAGCAGTTCTTC
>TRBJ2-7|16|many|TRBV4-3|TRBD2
CASSQYPGLASYEQYF
TGCGCCAGCAGCCAGTACCCGGGACTAGCCTCCTACGAGCAGTACTTC
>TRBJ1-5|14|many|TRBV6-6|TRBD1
CASNDRALYQPQHF
TGTGCCAGCAACGACAGGGCGCTCTATCAGCCCCAGCATTTT
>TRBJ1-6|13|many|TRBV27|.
CASSFGYNSPLHF
TGTGCCAGCAGTTTCGGTTATAATTCACCCCTCCACTTT
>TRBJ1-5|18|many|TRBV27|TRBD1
CASSLLARDRGPNQPQHF
TGTGCCAGCAGTTTATTGGCCCGGGACAGGGGGCCCAATCAGCCCCAGCATTTT
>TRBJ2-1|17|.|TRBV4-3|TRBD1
CASSQGGWDRDYNEQFF
TGCGCCAGCAGCCAAGGTGGTTGGGACAGAGACTACAATGAGCAGTTCTTC
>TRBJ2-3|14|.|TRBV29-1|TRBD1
CSPRGQGYTDTQYF
TGCAGCCCGAGGGGACAGGGGTACACAGATACGCAGTATTTT